Listed below are T cell receptor beta chains from one sample, sequenced in a study of blood T cell repertoires in COVID-19. The method was immunoSEQ multiplex PCR; TCRdb's version includes in-frame clones alone and lacks a portion of them. This sample has fewer than 200,000 clones, with approximately 87% found just once. Material: peripheral blood. The receptors shown here come from a woman in her 70s with COVID-19, enrolled during active disease. CDR3s leave out the opening cysteine and the closing phenylalanine or tryptophan. Expanded clones are given a class, and other clones once, few, many or no size at all.

>few|TRBV11-2
ASSLGVADYNEQF
>-|TRBV9
ASSVAPGLRTYEQY
>-|TRBV28
ASSFNQREIYEQY
>-|TRBV5-1
ASSFTSPHNEQF
>-|TRBV2
ASTLLRGGKLF
>-|TRBV2
ASSEMGLAGIEQY
>-|TRBV7-8
ASSLNTGGTYGYT
>-|TRBV7-8
ASSKPRGFSYT
>-|TRBV7-9
ASSSGQGNTEAF
>-|TRBV2
ASRTEVTNEKLF
>-|TRBV10-3
AISEGRGYT
>-|TRBV19
ASYSGTGKYSNQPQH
>-|TRBV19
ASSPRGKGTEAF
>-|TRBV28
ASSFPKGGRIHEQF
>-|TRBV19
ASSIRGLGTSGTSTDTQY
>-|TRBV5-1
ASSRDRGLVEAF
>-|TRBV7-7
ASSPGLRGDTQY
>-|TRBV19
ASSRQSPNTGELF
>-|TRBV30
AWSARDNSPLH
>-|TRBV7-9
ASRDTGEKLF
>-|TRBV4-3
ASSQEGTGAYEQY
>-|TRBV7-2
ASSQHVEQF
>-|TRBV5-4
ASSLAGLAGNTGELF
>-|TRBV4-1
ASSPESGGSSYEQY
>-|TRBV21-1
ASSKDRGYSPLH
>-|TRBV29-1
SVKRTVKETQY
>once|TRBV4-1
ASSRQAGGTDTQY
>-|TRBV6-1
ASSEYGGSNQPQH
>-|TRBV6-5
ASSYSRLAGVNEQF
>-|TRBV28
ASGLRPAGTEAF
>-|TRBV6-1
ASSERGTGGFNYGYT
>-|TRBV23-1
ASSQPQGQPLLLAKNIQY
>-|TRBV19
ASSEQGANTEAF
>-|TRBV7-9
ASSPPQLGRVTVEQY
>-|TRBV6-6
ASSIDRGAGYT
>-|TRBV28
ATNPGQGQY
>-|TRBV10-3
AISASGGNQPQH
>-|TRBV27
ASSSTPSYEQY
>-|TRBV11-3
ASSQGLAGGGNEQF
>-|TRBV19
ASSNRKLF
>-|TRBV7-9
ASSLATGGTEAF
>-|TRBV5-1
ASSQGSTGAGNTIY
>-|TRBV7-8
ASSLNVGTSGGRGTQY
>few|TRBV7-2
ASSPGLAVYNEQF
>-|TRBV4-3
ASSQVASGYNEQF
>-|TRBV7-2
ASSSPTGGFGTIY
>-|TRBV6-5
ASRDGLAGWEEQY
>-|TRBV6-5
ASRASTGEIYEQY
>-|TRBV19
ASTGGQGADNEQF